The rows below give T cell receptor beta chains drawn from one sample of a study of CD8 T cells in ankylosing spondylitis. TCRdb re-called the 5' RACE reads through MiXCR, storing one row per CDR3 protein. The sample includes under 450,000 distinct CDR3 sequences, 20% of them seen just once. The sample was blood, either unsorted or a sorted T cell fraction (not recorded which). The source is a male donor with ankylosing spondylitis or in good health (not recorded which). Both conserved end residues are part of each CDR3. Each record gives: CDR3 DNA, CDR3 protein, CDR3 length, D gene, clone size, V gene, J gene. D genes are given only for firm matches. Clone size is stated in some rows and not others, as once, few, many or a class when expanded.

TGTGCCAGCAGCGTAACCCCTGGCTGGGGCAATGAGCAGTTCTTC	CASSVTPGWGNEQFF	15	.	few	TRBV9	TRBJ2-1
TGTGCCAGCAGCTTGGCCTCGTGGCCTGATGGCTACACCTTC	CASSLASWPDGYTF	14	.	.	TRBV5-5	TRBJ1-2
TGTGCCTGGAGTGTAAAGCCACGCATCGGAGATACGCAGTATTTT	CAWSVKPRIGDTQYF	15	.	few	TRBV30	TRBJ2-3
TGTGCCAGCAGCTCAGACTATAGCTCCTACAATGAGCAGTTCTTC	CASSSDYSSYNEQFF	15	.	.	TRBV6-2/TRBV6-3	TRBJ2-1
TGTGCCAGCAGTGAAGAGGGGAATGTCTTTAATGAGCAGTTCTTC	CASSEEGNVFNEQFF	15	.	few	TRBV2	TRBJ2-1
TGTGCCAGCAGCGTAGGCGGCAGGGAGGCCTTGGGTGAGCAGTTCTTC	CASSVGGREALGEQFF	16	.	.	TRBV9	TRBJ2-1
TGCAGCGTTGAAGATCTTTTTGAGGACAGGGGGCAAATTACCTACAATGAGCAGTTCTTC	CSVEDLFEDRGQITYNEQFF	20	TRBD1	.	TRBV29-1	TRBJ2-1
TGTGCCAGCAGCGCGACTAGCGGGGCATCCTACAATGAGCAGTTCTTC	CASSATSGASYNEQFF	16	TRBD2	.	TRBV9	TRBJ2-1
TGTGCCAGCAGCGCAAGGACTAGCGGTAACGACAATGAGCAGTTCTTC	CASSARTSGNDNEQFF	16	TRBD2	few	TRBV9	TRBJ2-1
TGTGCCAGCAGCTTAGTCGGCAGTTTCTACGAGCAGTACTTC	CASSLVGSFYEQYF	14	.	.	TRBV11-2	TRBJ2-7
TGTGCCAGCAGCGACAGGGAGGACACCATATATTTT	CASSDREDTIYF	12	.	.	TRBV9	TRBJ1-3
TGTGCCAGCAGTGATTGGGAATCAAGCTCCTACGAGCAGTACTTC	CASSDWESSSYEQYF	15	.	few	TRBV6-1	TRBJ2-7
TGTGCCATCAGTGAGTCGGGACTAGCGGCGGCCTACGAGCAGTACTTC	CAISESGLAAAYEQYF	16	TRBD2	.	TRBV10-3	TRBJ2-7
TGTGCCAGCAGCCCTAGCGGGGGCGCAGATACGCAGTATTTT	CASSPSGGADTQYF	14	TRBD2	many	TRBV5-6	TRBJ2-3
TGTGCTAGCAGCGGGGGGAGGGAGGAGACCCAGTACTTC	CASSGGREETQYF	13	TRBD2	few	TRBV7-7	TRBJ2-5
TGTGCCTGGACGGTAGGGACAGGGGATCAGCCCCAGCATTTT	CAWTVGTGDQPQHF	14	TRBD1	.	TRBV30	TRBJ1-5
TGTGCCAGCAGCCCCCGGGGCGGTAGCGATTCGAACACCGGGGAGCTGTTTTTT	CASSPRGGSDSNTGELFF	18	.	few	TRBV11-1	TRBJ2-2
TGTGCCAGCAGTGACGGGTTGCGGGGAGGGAATGAGCAGTTCTTC	CASSDGLRGGNEQFF	15	TRBD2	.	TRBV2	TRBJ2-1
TGTGCCAGCAGTGGCGTTGCGGGAACAGATACGCAGTATTTT	CASSGVAGTDTQYF	14	.	.	TRBV6-2/TRBV6-3	TRBJ2-3
TGTGCCAGCAGTTTATTCTGGGGAACGGGCACCGGGGAGCTGTTTTTT	CASSLFWGTGTGELFF	16	.	few	TRBV27	TRBJ2-2
TGTGCCAGCAGCCCGAGGGGGCCCCTGGGGTACAATGAGCAGTTCTTC	CASSPRGPLGYNEQFF	16	TRBD1	few	TRBV7-9	TRBJ2-1
TGTGCCAGCAGCGTAGTTAGCGGGGGGGCACGTAATGAGCAGTTCTTC	CASSVVSGGARNEQFF	16	TRBD2	few	TRBV9	TRBJ2-1
TGTGCCAGCAGCCTCACGACGGTCACCTACGAGCAGTACTTC	CASSLTTVTYEQYF	14	.	few	TRBV3-1	TRBJ2-7
TGTGCCAGCAGCTCCGCCGCCTACGAGCAGTACTTC	CASSSAAYEQYF	12	.	once	TRBV7-6	TRBJ2-7
TGCGCCAGCAGCCAAGATTCCCAGGGGTCGCGTGTCGAGCAGTACTTC	CASSQDSQGSRVEQYF	16	.	few	TRBV4-1	TRBJ2-7
TGCAGTGCTAGCGGACGGGACTCGTACACAGATACGCAGTATTTT	CSASGRDSYTDTQYF	15	.	.	TRBV20-1	TRBJ2-3
TGCGCCAGCAGCCAAGGCCCGGGACAGGCGATTACCGGGGAGCTGTTTTTT	CASSQGPGQAITGELFF	17	TRBD1	few	TRBV4-1	TRBJ2-2
TGTGCCAGCAGCAAAGCAAGGGGAGAGACCCAGTACTTC	CASSKARGETQYF	13	.	.	TRBV21-1	TRBJ2-5
TGTGCCACCTGGACAGGGGGCTACAATCAGCCCCAGCATTTT	CATWTGGYNQPQHF	14	TRBD1	few	TRBV10-3	TRBJ1-5
TGTGCCACCAGTGATTTGAACCCCGCGAACACCGGGGAGCTGTTTTTT	CATSDLNPANTGELFF	16	.	few	TRBV24-1	TRBJ2-2
TGTGCCAGCGGGACGCCTTGGAGCAATCAGCCCCAGCATTTT	CASGTPWSNQPQHF	14	.	.	TRBV6-1	TRBJ1-5
TGCAGTGCTAGAGCTCCCCCTGAGGGGAGAATCAGCAATCAGCCCCAGCATTTT	CSARAPPEGRISNQPQHF	18	.	.	TRBV20-1	TRBJ1-5
TGTGCCAGCAGCTTAGATCTCTCTAGCGGCTACAATGAGCAGTTCTTC	CASSLDLSSGYNEQFF	16	TRBD2	.	TRBV11-2	TRBJ2-1
TGTGCCAGCAGCCGGCTAGCGGGGGACACCGGGGAGCTGTTTTTT	CASSRLAGDTGELFF	15	TRBD2	few	TRBV9	TRBJ2-2
TGTGCCAGCAGGGCCGGGACTAGATACGAGCAGTACTTC	CASRAGTRYEQYF	13	TRBD2	few	TRBV12-3/TRBV12-4	TRBJ2-7
TGCGCCAGCAGCCAAGGGCCGGTAGGCGAGCAGTACTTC	CASSQGPVGEQYF	13	.	once	TRBV4-1	TRBJ2-7
TGTGCCAGCAGTTTCCGGGGACAGGGTAGTTACGAGCAGTACTTC	CASSFRGQGSYEQYF	15	TRBD1	many	TRBV12-3/TRBV12-4	TRBJ2-7
TGTGCCAGCAGCTTGTCCCATCTGGGAGGTGAGCAGTTCTTC	CASSLSHLGGEQFF	14	.	few	TRBV5-4	TRBJ2-1
TGCGCCAGCAGCCAAGAATTGATGACAGGAGCTAACTATGGCTACACCTTC	CASSQELMTGANYGYTF	17	.	few	TRBV4-1	TRBJ1-2
TGTGCCATCGGCCCCGGGCGCGGGGGAGCCTCCTACGAGCAGTACTTC	CAIGPGRGGASYEQYF	16	TRBD2	.	TRBV5-6	TRBJ2-7
TGTGCCAGCAGTGACGAGACAGGGAATGAAAAACTGTTTTTT	CASSDETGNEKLFF	14	TRBD1	few	TRBV12-3/TRBV12-4	TRBJ1-4
TGTGCCAGCAGGCCTCGGGGAGATTATGGCTACACCTTC	CASRPRGDYGYTF	13	.	few	TRBV12-3/TRBV12-4	TRBJ1-2
TGTGCCAGCAGTACATCAACAGCGCACGTTAAAAACATTCAGTACTTC	CASSTSTAHVKNIQYF	16	.	few	TRBV6-2/TRBV6-3	TRBJ2-4
TGTGCCAGCAGTTTATCTCTAGCGGGGGGGACCGGGGAGCTGTTTTTT	CASSLSLAGGTGELFF	16	TRBD2	.	TRBV28	TRBJ2-2
TGTGCCAGCAAACCCCGCGAGGGGCACAATGAGCAGTTCTTC	CASKPREGHNEQFF	14	.	.	TRBV7-9	TRBJ2-1
TGTGCCAGTAGTATGGCGGGGGACTACAATGAGCAGTTCTTC	CASSMAGDYNEQFF	14	TRBD2	few	TRBV19	TRBJ2-1
TGCGCCAGCAGCCAAGTCGTGACCCCCTACGAGCAGTACTTC	CASSQVVTPYEQYF	14	.	few	TRBV4-1	TRBJ2-7
TGTGCCAGCAGCGAGCTGCTAGCGGGGGCCCAGTACTTC	CASSELLAGAQYF	13	TRBD2	.	TRBV7-8	TRBJ2-5
TGCAGCGGGGGCAGGGATGAGACCCAGTACTTC	CSGGRDETQYF	11	.	.	TRBV29-1	TRBJ2-5
TGTGCCAGCAGTTTATTGGGGACAGGGACCTACGAGCAGTACTTC	CASSLLGTGTYEQYF	15	TRBD1	few	TRBV27	TRBJ2-7
TGTGCCAGCAGCCCCCTCGACAGCTCCTACGAGCAGTACTTC	CASSPLDSSYEQYF	14	.	many	TRBV7-9	TRBJ2-7
TGTGCCAGCAGTACCTCGGACCTTTCCCAGTACTTC	CASSTSDLSQYF	12	.	few	TRBV12-3/TRBV12-4	TRBJ2-5
TGCGCCAGCAGCTTGGATACTAGCGGACTTACGGGGGAGACCCAGTACTTC	CASSLDTSGLTGETQYF	17	TRBD2	.	TRBV5-1	TRBJ2-5
TGCGCCGCTATCGCCGGGAATGAAGAGACCCAGTACTTC	CAAIAGNEETQYF	13	.	.	TRBV10-2	TRBJ2-5
TGCAGTGCTGATACTACGGGCTACAATGAGCAGTTCTTC	CSADTTGYNEQFF	13	.	many	TRBV20-1	TRBJ2-1
TGCAGTGGCCTATCAGGCGGGGGGGACAATGAGCAGTTCTTC	CSGLSGGGDNEQFF	14	TRBD2	few	TRBV20-1	TRBJ2-1
TGTGCCAGCAGTACCACAGGGGGGAACACCGGGGAGCTGTTTTTT	CASSTTGGNTGELFF	15	TRBD1	.	TRBV12-3/TRBV12-4	TRBJ2-2
TGTGCCAGCAGTTTACCCACCGGGACACCCTCCTACGAGCAGTACTTC	CASSLPTGTPSYEQYF	16	.	.	TRBV28	TRBJ2-7
TGTGCCAGCAGCCAAGGACCCGGGACAGCAGAGACCCAGTACTTC	CASSQGPGTAETQYF	15	TRBD1	.	TRBV4-2	TRBJ2-5